These T cell receptor beta chains were read from a single sample in a study of post-analysis software for immune sequencing data. TCRdb used MiXCR to reprocess the PCR reads, holding one entry per CDR3 protein. The sample holds approximately 630,000 distinct CDR3 sequences, roughly three fifths seen once. Sequenced input: blood. The receptors shown here come from a girl aged 2-10 years with multiple sclerosis. Both conserved end residues are part of each CDR3. The D gene is left open where the match is weak. Clone size, where shown, is once, few, many, or a class for clones that have expanded.

>NA|TRBJ2-7|TRBV6-1|NA
CASREQDSLSYEQYF
TGTGCCAGCAGGGAACAAGACAGCCTATCCTACGAGCAGTACTTC
>NA|TRBJ2-3|TRBV6-1|NA
CASTDRLVIDTQYF
TGTGCCAGCACTGACCGACTAGTGATAGATACGCAGTATTTT
>NA|TRBJ1-1|TRBV29-1|NA
CSGNFDLEAFF
TGCAGCGGGAATTTCGACCTTGAAGCTTTCTTT
>NA|TRBJ1-5|TRBV29-1|few
CSVGWDSNQPQHF
TGCAGCGTTGGTTGGGACAGCAATCAGCCCCAGCATTTT
>NA|TRBJ2-3|TRBV3-1|NA
CASSHRDLNTDTQYF
TGTGCCAGCAGCCACCGGGACTTAAACACAGATACGCAGTATTTT
>TRBD2|TRBJ2-7|TRBV7-6|NA
CASSSVGTSGYEQYF
TGTGCCAGCAGCTCTGTAGGGACTAGCGGCTACGAGCAGTACTTC
>TRBD2|TRBJ2-5|TRBV9|NA
CASSPLSAGGAKTQYF
TGTGCCAGCAGCCCCCTGTCGGCGGGGGGGGCGAAGACCCAGTACTTC
>NA|TRBJ2-5|TRBV7-3|NA
CASSLRGDNILGETQYF
TGTGCCAGCAGCTTAAGGGGGGACAACATTCTCGGAGAGACCCAGTACTTC
>NA|TRBJ1-2|TRBV11-2|NA
CASSSTKGRDYGYTF
TGTGCCAGCAGCTCGACGAAGGGACGGGACTATGGCTACACCTTC
>TRBD1|TRBJ2-7|TRBV9|NA
CASSVRQGPYEQYF
TGTGCCAGCAGCGTCAGACAGGGACCCTACGAGCAGTACTTC
>TRBD2|TRBJ2-3|TRBV7-9|NA
CASSPLRLADSTDTQYF
TGTGCCAGCAGCCCTCTCCGACTAGCGGATAGCACAGATACGCAGTATTTT
>TRBD1|TRBJ2-1|TRBV29-1|NA
CSVGFFPDTGTGDNEQFF
TGCAGCGTTGGGTTCTTCCCGGACACCGGGACAGGGGACAATGAGCAGTTCTTC
>NA|TRBJ1-4|TRBV7-9|NA
CASSLAGHVAHLNEKLFF
TGTGCCAGCAGCTTAGCGGGACACGTTGCACACCTTAATGAAAAACTGTTTTTT
>TRBD2|TRBJ2-1|TRBV7-9|many
CASSLGGGNEQFF
TGTGCCAGCAGCTTAGGGGGGGGCAATGAGCAGTTCTTC
>NA|TRBJ2-7|TRBV7-3|NA
CASSLTSSHEQYF
TGTGCCAGCAGCTTAACTAGTAGCCACGAGCAGTACTTC
>NA|TRBJ1-5|TRBV6-6|NA
CASSYWEINQPQHF
TGTGCCAGCAGTTACTGGGAGATCAATCAGCCCCAGCATTTT
>TRBD1|TRBJ2-5|TRBV29-1|few
CSAVTGQETQYF
TGCAGCGCCGTGACAGGGCAAGAGACCCAGTACTTC
>NA|TRBJ1-5|TRBV3-1|few
CASSQKTQNQPQHF
TGTGCCAGCAGCCAGAAGACACAGAATCAGCCCCAGCATTTT
>NA|TRBJ2-1|TRBV5-1|NA
CASSGGTLAISYNEQFF
TGCGCCAGCAGCGGGGGAACCCTAGCGATTTCCTACAATGAGCAGTTCTTC
>TRBD1|TRBJ2-7|TRBV6-6|NA
CASSPGGSPYEQYF
TGTGCCAGCAGTCCAGGGGGCTCCCCCTACGAGCAGTACTTC
>NA|TRBJ1-6|TRBV7-9|NA
CASSARGGSPLHF
TGTGCCAGCAGCGCCCGAGGGGGATCACCCCTCCACTTT
>NA|TRBJ2-5|TRBV29-1|once
CSVEGAPRAKTETQYF
TGCAGCGTTGAAGGTGCTCCCAGGGCGAAGACAGAGACCCAGTACTTC
>TRBD2|TRBJ2-5|TRBV11-2|few
CASSPRLAGYETQYF
TGTGCCAGCAGCCCAAGACTAGCGGGATACGAGACCCAGTACTTC
>TRBD2|TRBJ2-3|TRBV2|once
CASSGGGSVADTQYF
TGTGCCAGCAGTGGTGGCGGGAGTGTTGCAGATACGCAGTATTTT
>NA|TRBJ2-1|TRBV9|NA
CASSVDGQNNEQFF
TGTGCCAGCAGCGTAGATGGTCAGAACAATGAGCAGTTCTTC
>NA|TRBJ2-7|TRBV27|NA
CASGWTVQYF
TGTGCCAGCGGATGGACAGTCCAGTACTTC
>TRBD1|TRBJ1-2|TRBV29-1|few
CSVDGWDREFGYTF
TGCAGCGTTGACGGCTGGGACAGGGAATTTGGCTACACCTTC
>NA|TRBJ2-7|TRBV29-1|NA
CSVATVGSSYEQYF
TGCAGCGTTGCAACAGTGGGCAGCTCCTACGAGCAGTACTTC
>NA|TRBJ2-3|TRBV20-1|NA
CSAIHIGITDTQYF
TGCAGTGCCATCCACATCGGAATCACAGATACGCAGTATTTT
>NA|TRBJ2-1|TRBV5-1|NA
CASSLDRLASEQFF
TGCGCCAGCAGCTTGGACAGGCTGGCGTCTGAGCAGTTCTTC
>TRBD1|TRBJ2-2|TRBV4-2|NA
CASSQWDRGFLGELFF
TGTGCCAGCAGCCAATGGGACAGGGGCTTTCTCGGGGAGCTGTTTTTT
>TRBD2|TRBJ2-3|TRBV20-1|NA
CSATGLAGSTDTQYF
TGCAGTGCTACTGGACTAGCGGGTAGCACAGATACGCAGTATTTT
>NA|TRBJ2-1|TRBV29-1|NA
CSVEFLATASSNEQFF
TGCAGCGTTGAGTTTCTGGCTACAGCCTCTAGCAATGAGCAGTTCTTC
>NA|TRBJ2-1|TRBV20-1|few
CSARARTINEQFF
TGCAGTGCTAGAGCAAGGACCATCAATGAGCAGTTCTTC
>TRBD2|TRBJ2-5|TRBV7-6|NA
CASSHGSGGAGETQYF
TGTGCCAGCAGCCACGGTAGCGGGGGGGCAGGGGAGACCCAGTACTTC
>NA|TRBJ1-1|TRBV7-9|NA
CASSSPATGGTEAFF
TGTGCCAGCAGCTCACCGGCCACCGGAGGGACTGAAGCTTTCTTT
>NA|TRBJ1-2|TRBV25-1|NA
CASTPTENYGYTF
TGTGCCAGCACCCCGACGGAGAACTATGGCTACACCTTC
>TRBD2|TRBJ2-5|TRBV11-2|NA
CASDMGRGLAGGNQETQYF
TGTGCCAGCGACATGGGGCGAGGACTAGCGGGAGGGAACCAAGAGACCCAGTACTTC
>TRBD1|TRBJ1-2|TRBV29-1|NA
CSYEPTGTLNYGYTF
TGCAGCTACGAACCGACAGGGACCCTTAACTATGGCTACACCTTC
>TRBD2|TRBJ2-1|TRBV29-1|NA
CSVVSLLAANNEQFF
TGCAGCGTTGTTAGTCTACTAGCGGCCAACAATGAGCAGTTCTTC
>TRBD2|TRBJ2-3|TRBV11-2|once
CASSHRTSGRGGGDTQYF
TGTGCCAGCAGCCACAGGACTAGCGGGAGGGGCGGGGGAGATACGCAGTATTTT
>NA|TRBJ2-1|TRBV6-5|NA
CAIRGGENEQFF
TGTGCCATCAGGGGAGGGGAGAATGAGCAGTTCTTC
>NA|TRBJ2-1|TRBV20-1|NA
CSTRGIYNEQFF
TGCAGTACTAGAGGAATCTACAATGAGCAGTTCTTC